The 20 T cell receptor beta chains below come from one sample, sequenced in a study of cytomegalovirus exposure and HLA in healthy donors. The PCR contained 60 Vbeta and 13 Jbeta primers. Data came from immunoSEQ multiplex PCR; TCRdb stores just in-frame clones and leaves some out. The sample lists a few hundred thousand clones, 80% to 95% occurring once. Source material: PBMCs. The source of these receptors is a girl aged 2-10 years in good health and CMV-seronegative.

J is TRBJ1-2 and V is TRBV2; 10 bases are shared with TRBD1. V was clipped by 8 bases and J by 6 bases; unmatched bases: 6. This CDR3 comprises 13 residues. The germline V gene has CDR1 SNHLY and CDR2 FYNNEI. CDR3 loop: CASLDRGRDGYTF. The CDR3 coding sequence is TGTGCCAGCCTAGACAGGGGGCGGGATGGCTACACCTTC.

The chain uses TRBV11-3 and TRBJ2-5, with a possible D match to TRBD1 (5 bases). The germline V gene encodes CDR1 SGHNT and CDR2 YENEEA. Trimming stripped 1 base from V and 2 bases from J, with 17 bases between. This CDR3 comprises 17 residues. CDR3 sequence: CASSLGAGAREQETQYF. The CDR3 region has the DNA TGTGCCAGCAGCTTAGGGGCTGGGGCCCGCGAGCAAGAGACCCAGTACTTC.

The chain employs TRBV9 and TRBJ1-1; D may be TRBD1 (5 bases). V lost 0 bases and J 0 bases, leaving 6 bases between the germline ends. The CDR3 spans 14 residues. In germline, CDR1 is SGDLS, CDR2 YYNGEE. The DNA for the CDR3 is TGTGCCAGCAGCGTAGCAGGGTTGAACACTGAAGCTTTCTTT. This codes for CASSVAGLNTEAFF.

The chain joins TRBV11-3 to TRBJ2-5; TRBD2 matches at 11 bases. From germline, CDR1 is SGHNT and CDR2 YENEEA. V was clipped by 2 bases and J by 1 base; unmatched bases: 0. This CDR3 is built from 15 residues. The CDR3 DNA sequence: TGTGCCAGCAGCTTAACTAGCGGGGGCCAAGAGACCCAGTACTTC. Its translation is CASSLTSGGQETQYF.

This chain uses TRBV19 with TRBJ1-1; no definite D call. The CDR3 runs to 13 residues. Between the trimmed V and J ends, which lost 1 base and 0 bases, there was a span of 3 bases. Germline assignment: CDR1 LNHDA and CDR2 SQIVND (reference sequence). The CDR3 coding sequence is TGTGCCAGTAGTATAGTAATGAACACTGAAGCTTTCTTT. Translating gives CASSIVMNTEAFF.

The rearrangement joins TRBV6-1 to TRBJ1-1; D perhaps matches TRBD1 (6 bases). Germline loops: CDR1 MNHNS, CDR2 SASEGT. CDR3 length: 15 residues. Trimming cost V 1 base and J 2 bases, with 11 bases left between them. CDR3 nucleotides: TGTGCCAGCAGTGAAGATCCAGGGGTTAACACTGAAGCTTTCTTT. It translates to CASSEDPGVNTEAFF.

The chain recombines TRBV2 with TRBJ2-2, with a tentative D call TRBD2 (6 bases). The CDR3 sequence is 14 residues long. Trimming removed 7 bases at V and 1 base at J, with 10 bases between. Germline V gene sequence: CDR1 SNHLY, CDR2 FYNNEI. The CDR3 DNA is TGTGCCAGCATGACGCGGGAGAACACCGGGGAGCTGTTTTTT. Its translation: CASMTRENTGELFF.

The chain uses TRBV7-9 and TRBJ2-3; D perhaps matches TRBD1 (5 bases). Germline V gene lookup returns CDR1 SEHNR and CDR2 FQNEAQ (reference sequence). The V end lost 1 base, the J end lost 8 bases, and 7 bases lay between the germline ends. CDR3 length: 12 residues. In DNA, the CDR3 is TGTGCCAGCAGCTTAGATGGGGCTACGCAGTATTTT. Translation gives CASSLDGATQYF.

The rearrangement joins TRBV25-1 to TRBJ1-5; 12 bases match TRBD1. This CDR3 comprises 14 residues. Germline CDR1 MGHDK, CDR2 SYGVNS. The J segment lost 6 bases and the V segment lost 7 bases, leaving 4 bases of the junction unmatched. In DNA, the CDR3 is TGTGCCAGCAAGGGACAGGGGGCTTTTCAGCCCCAGCATTTT. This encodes CASKGQGAFQPQHF.

The CDR3 reads CASSNDRLVYEQYF. CDR3 bases: TGTGCCAGCAGTAATGACAGGTTAGTCTACGAGCAGTACTTC. J is TRBJ2-7 and V is TRBV6-5, with D possibly matching TRBD1 (6 bases). The germline CDR1 and CDR2 sequences are MNHEY and SVGAGI. This CDR3 is built from 14 residues. Trimming stripped 5 bases from V and 3 bases from J, with 14 bases between.

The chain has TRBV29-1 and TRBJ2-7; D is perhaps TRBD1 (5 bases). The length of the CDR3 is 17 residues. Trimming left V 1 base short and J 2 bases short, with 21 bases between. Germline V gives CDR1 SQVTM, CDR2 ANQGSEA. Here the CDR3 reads CSVEGFQGGSLTYEQYF. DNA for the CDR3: TGCAGCGTTGAAGGTTTTCAGGGTGGAAGCTTGACCTACGAGCAGTACTTC.

The CDR3 here is CASSGTQDRGYGYTF. The CDR3 DNA reads TGTGCCAGCAGTGGGACTCAGGATAGGGGCTATGGCTACACCTTC. V usage is TRBV6-6 and J usage is TRBJ1-2; perhaps TRBD1 as D (5 bases). Per germline, CDR1 MNHNY and CDR2 SVGAGI (reference sequence). The V end was cut by 5 bases, the J end by 4 bases, with 17 bases between. CDR3 length equals 15 residues.

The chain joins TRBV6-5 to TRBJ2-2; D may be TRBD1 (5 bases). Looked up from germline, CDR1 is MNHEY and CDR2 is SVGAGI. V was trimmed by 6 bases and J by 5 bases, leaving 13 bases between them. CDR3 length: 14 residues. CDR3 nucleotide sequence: TGTGCCAGCAGCCCTGGGGCAGGGACCGGGGAGCTGTTTTTT. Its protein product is CASSPGAGTGELFF.

The CDR3: CASSGFRGSYEQYF. CDR3 sequence (DNA): TGTGCCAGCAGCGGCTTTCGGGGCTCCTACGAGCAGTACTTC. V and J are TRBV7-9 and TRBJ2-7, with D perhaps TRBD2 (5 bases). This CDR3 is built from 14 residues. Germline CDR1 is SEHNR and CDR2 is FQNEAQ (reference sequence). The V end was cut by 5 bases, the J end by 0 bases, with 11 bases between.

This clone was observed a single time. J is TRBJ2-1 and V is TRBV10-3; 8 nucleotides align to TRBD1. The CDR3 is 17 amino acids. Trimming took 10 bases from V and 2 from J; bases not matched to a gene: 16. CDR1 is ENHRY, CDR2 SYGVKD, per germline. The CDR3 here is CATNRGPRGLPYNEQFF. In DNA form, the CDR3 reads TGTGCCACCAACCGAGGCCCCAGGGGGCTCCCCTACAATGAGCAGTTCTTC.

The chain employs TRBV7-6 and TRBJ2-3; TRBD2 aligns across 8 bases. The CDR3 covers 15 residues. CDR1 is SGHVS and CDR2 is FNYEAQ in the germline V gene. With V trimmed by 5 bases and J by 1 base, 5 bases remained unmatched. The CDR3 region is CASSRGGLGTDTQYF. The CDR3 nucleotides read TGTGCCAGCAGCCGGGGGGGGTTAGGCACAGATACGCAGTATTTT.

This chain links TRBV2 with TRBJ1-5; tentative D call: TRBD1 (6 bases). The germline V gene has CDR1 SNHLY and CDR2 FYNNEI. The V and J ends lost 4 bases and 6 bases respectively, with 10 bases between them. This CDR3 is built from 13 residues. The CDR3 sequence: CASSVGGSQPQHF. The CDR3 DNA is TGTGCCAGCAGTGTAGGGGGATCTCAGCCCCAGCATTTT.

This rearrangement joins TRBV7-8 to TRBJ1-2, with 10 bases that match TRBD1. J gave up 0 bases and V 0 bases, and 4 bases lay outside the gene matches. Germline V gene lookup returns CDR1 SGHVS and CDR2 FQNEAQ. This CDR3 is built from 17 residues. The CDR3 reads CASSLAGTGDPNYGYTF. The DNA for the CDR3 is TGTGCCAGCAGCTTAGCGGGGACAGGGGACCCTAACTATGGCTACACCTTC. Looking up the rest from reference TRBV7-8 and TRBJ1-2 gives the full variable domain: GAGVSQSPRYKVAKRGQDVALRCDPISGHVSLFWYQQALGQGPEFLTYFQNEAQLDKSGLPSDRFFAERPEGSVSTLKIQRTQQEDSAVYLCASSLAGTGDPNYGYTFGSGTRLTVV.

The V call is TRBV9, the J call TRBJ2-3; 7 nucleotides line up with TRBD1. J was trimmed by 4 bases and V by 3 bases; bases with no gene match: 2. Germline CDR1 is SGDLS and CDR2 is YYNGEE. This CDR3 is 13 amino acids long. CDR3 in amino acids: CASSDRGADTQYF. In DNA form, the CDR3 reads TGTGCCAGCAGCGACAGGGGCGCAGATACGCAGTATTTT.

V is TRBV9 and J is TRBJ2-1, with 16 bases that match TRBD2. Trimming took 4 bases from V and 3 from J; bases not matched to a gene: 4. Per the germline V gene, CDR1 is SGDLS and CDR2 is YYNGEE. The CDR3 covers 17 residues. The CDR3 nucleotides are TGTGCCAGCAGCTTGGGACTAGCGGGAGGGATCTACAATGAGCAGTTCTTC. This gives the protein CASSLGLAGGIYNEQFF. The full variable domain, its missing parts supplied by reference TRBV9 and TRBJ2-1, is DSGVTQTPKHLITATGQRVTLRCSPRSGDLSVYWYQQSLDQGLQFLIQYYNGEERAKGNILERFSAQQFPDLHSELNLSSLELGDSALYFCASSLGLAGGIYNEQFFGPGTRLTVL.